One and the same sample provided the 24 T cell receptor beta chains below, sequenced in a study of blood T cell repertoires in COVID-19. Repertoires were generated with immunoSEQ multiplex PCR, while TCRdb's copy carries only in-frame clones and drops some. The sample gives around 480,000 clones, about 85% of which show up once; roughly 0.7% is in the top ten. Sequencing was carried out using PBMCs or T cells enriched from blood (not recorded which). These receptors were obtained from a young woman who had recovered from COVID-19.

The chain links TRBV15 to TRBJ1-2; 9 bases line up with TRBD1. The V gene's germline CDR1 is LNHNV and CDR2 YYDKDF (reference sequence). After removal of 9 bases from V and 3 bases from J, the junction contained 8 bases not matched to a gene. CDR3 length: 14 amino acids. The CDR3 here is CATRPRDRDYGYTF. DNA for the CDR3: TGTGCCACACGCCCCCGGGACAGGGACTATGGCTACACCTTC.

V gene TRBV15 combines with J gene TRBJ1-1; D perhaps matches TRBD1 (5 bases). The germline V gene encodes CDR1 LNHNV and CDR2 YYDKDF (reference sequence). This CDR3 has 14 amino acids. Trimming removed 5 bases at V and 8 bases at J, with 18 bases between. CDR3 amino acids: CATSQDLGGGEAFF. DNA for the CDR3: TGTGCCACCAGCCAAGACCTGGGGGGAGGGGAAGCTTTCTTT.

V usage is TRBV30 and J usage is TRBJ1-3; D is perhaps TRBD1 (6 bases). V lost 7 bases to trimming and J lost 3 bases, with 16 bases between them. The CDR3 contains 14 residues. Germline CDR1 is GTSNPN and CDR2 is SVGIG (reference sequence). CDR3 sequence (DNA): TGTGCCTTACAGGGTAGCTTGCTTGGAAACACCATATATTTT. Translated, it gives CALQGSLLGNTIYF. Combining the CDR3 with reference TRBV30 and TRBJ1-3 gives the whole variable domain SQTIHQWPATLVQPVGSPLSLECTVEGTSNPNLYWYRQAAGRGLQLLFYSVGIGQISSEVPQNLSASRPQDRQFILSSKKLLLSDSGFYLCALQGSLLGNTIYFGEGSWLTVV.

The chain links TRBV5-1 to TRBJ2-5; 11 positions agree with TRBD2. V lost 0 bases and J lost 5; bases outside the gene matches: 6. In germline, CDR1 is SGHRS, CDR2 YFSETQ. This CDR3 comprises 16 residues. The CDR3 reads CASSLGLAGGIETQYF. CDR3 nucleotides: TGCGCCAGCAGCTTGGGGCTAGCGGGGGGCATCGAGACCCAGTACTTC.

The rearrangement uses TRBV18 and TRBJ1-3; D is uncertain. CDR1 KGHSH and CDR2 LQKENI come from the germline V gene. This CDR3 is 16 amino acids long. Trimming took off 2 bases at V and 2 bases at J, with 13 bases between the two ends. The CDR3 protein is CASSPSLPEPGNTIYF. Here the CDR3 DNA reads TGTGCCAGCTCACCAAGCCTCCCTGAGCCTGGAAACACCATATATTTT.

CDR3 DNA sequence: TGTGCCAGTAGTTTAGGGACAGGGGTTATCTTGAACACCGGGGAGCTGTTTTTT. Its translation is CASSLGTGVILNTGELFF. This chain joins TRBV19 and TRBJ2-2, with 10 bases fitting TRBD1. Germline V gives CDR1 LNHDA, CDR2 SQIVND (reference sequence). V lost 5 bases to trimming and J lost 1 base; unmatched junction nucleotides: 10. The CDR3 covers 18 residues.

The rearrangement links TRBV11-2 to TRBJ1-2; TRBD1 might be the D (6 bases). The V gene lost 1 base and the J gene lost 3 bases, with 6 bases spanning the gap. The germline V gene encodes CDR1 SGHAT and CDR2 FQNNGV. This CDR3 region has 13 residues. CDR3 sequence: CASSLGQDYGYTF. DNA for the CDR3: TGTGCCAGCAGCTTAGGACAGGACTATGGCTACACCTTC.

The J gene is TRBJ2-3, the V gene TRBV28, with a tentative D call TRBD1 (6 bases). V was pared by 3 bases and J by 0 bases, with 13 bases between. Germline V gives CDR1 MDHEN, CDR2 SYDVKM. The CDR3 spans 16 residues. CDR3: CASSFSPDSSTDTQYF. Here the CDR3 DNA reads TGTGCCAGCAGTTTCAGCCCGGACAGCAGCACAGATACGCAGTATTTT. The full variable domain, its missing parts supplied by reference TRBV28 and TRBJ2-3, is DVKVTQSSRYLVKRTGEKVFLECVQDMDHENMFWYRQDPGLGLRLIYFSYDVKMKEKGDIPEGYSVSREKKERFSLILESASTNQTSMYLCASSFSPDSSTDTQYFGPGTRLTVL.

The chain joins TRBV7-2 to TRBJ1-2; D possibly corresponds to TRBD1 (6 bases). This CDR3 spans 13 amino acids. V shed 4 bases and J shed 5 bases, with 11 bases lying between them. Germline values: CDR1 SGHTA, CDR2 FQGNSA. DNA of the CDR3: TGTGCCAGCAGCTGGGACATCCGGTATGGCTACACCTTC. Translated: CASSWDIRYGYTF.

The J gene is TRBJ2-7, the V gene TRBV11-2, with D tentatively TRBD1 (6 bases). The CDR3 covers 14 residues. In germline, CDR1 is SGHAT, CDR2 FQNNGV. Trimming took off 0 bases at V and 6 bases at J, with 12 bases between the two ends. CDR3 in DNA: TGTGCCAGCAGCTTAGATCAGTGGGGGCGCGAGCAGTACTTC. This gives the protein CASSLDQWGREQYF.

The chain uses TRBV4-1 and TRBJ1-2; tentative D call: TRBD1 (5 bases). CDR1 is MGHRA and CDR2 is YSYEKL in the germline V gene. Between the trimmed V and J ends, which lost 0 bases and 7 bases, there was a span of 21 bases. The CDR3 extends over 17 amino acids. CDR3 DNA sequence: TGCGCCAGCAGCCAAGATACCACGCAGGGTGGGAGGTCTGGCTACACCTTC. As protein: CASSQDTTQGGRSGYTF.

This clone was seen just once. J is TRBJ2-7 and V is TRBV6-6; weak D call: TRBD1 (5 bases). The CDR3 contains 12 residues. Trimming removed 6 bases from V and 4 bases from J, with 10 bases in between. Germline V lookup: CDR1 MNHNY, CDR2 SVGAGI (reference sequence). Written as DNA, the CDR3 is TGTGCCAGCAGCAGGGCACCTTACGAGCAGTACTTC. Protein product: CASSRAPYEQYF.

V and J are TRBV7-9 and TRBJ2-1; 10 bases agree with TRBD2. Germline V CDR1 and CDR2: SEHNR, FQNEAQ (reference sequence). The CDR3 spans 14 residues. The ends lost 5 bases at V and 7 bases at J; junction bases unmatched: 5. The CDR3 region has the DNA TGTGCCAGCAGCCCGATACTAGCGGGGAATGAGCAGTTCTTC. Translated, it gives CASSPILAGNEQFF. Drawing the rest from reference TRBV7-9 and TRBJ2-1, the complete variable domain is DTGVSQNPRHKITKRGQNVTFRCDPISEHNRLYWYRQTLGQGPEFLTYFQNEAQLEKSRLLSDRFSAERPKGSFSTLEIQRTEQGDSAMYLCASSPILAGNEQFFGPGTRLTVL.

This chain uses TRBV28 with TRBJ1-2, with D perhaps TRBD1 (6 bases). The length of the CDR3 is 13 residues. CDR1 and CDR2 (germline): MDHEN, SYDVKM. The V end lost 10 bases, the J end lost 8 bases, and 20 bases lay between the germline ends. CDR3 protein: CATHGDKRNGYTF. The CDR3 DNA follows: TGTGCCACCCACGGGGACAAGCGGAACGGCTACACCTTC.

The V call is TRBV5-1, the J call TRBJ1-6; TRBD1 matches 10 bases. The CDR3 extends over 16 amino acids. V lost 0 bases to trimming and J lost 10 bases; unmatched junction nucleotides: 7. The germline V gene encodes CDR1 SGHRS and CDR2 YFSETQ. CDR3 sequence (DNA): TGCGCCAGCAGCTTGGTCATTGGGACAGGGGAATCACCCCTCCACTTT. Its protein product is CASSLVIGTGESPLHF. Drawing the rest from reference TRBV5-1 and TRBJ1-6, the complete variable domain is KAGVTQTPRYLIKTRGQQVTLSCSPISGHRSVSWYQQTPGQGLQFLFEYFSETQRNKGNFPGRFSGRQFSNSRSEMNVSTLELGDSALYLCASSLVIGTGESPLHFGNGTRLTVT.

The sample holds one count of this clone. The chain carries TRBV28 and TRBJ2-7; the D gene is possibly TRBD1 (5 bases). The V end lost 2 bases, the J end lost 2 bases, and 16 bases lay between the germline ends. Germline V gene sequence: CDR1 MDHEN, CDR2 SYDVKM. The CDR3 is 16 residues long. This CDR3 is CASSLENRGIPYEQYF. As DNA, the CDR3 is TGTGCCAGCAGTTTAGAGAATAGGGGAATTCCCTACGAGCAGTACTTC.

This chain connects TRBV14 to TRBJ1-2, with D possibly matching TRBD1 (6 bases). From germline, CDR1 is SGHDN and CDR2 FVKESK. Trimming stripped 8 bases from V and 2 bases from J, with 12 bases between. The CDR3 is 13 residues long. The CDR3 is CASFTGPNYGYTF. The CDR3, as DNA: TGTGCCAGCTTCACAGGGCCGAACTATGGCTACACCTTC.

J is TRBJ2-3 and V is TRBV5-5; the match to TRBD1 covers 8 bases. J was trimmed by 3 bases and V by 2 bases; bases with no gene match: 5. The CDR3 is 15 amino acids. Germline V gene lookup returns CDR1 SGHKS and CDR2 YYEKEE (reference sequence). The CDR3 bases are TGTGCCAGCAGCTTCGGACAGGGACGGACAGATACGCAGTATTTT. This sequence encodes CASSFGQGRTDTQYF.

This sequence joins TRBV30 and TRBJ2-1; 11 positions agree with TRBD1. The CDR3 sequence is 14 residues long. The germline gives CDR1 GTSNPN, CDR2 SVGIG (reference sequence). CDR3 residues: CAFRDRGSYNEQFF. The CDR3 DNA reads TGTGCGTTCCGGGACAGGGGGTCCTACAATGAGCAGTTCTTC.

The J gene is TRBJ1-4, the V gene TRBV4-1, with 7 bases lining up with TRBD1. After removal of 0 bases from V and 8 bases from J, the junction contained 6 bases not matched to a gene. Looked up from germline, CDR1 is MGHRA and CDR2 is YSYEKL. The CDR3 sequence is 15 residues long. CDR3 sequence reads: CASSQDRGDREKLFF. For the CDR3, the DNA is TGCGCCAGCAGCCAAGACAGGGGGGATAGGGAAAAACTGTTTTTT.

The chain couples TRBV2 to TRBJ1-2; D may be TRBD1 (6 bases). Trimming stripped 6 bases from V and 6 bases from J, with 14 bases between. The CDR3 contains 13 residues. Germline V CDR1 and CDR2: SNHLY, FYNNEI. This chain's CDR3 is CASRNRELNGYTF. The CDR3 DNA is TGTGCCAGCAGAAACAGGGAACTTAATGGCTACACCTTC.

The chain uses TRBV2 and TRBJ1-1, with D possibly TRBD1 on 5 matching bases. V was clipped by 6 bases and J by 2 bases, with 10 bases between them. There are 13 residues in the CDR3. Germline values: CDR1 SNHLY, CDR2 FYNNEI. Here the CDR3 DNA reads TGTGCCAGCAGCTTGACAGTAAACACTGAAGCTTTCTTT. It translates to CASSLTVNTEAFF.

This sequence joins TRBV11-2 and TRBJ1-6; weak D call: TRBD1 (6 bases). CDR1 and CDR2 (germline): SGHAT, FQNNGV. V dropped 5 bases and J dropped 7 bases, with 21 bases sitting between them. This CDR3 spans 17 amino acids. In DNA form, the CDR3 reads TGTGCCAGCAGCCCGGTCAGGGGAAGGTCCCCGAATTCACCCCTCCACTTT. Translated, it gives CASSPVRGRSPNSPLHF.

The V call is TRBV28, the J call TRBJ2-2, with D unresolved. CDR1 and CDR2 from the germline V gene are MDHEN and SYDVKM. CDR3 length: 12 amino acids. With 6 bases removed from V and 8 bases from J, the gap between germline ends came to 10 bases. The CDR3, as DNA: TGTGCCAGCAGACTTCTTTGGGGGGAGCTGTTTTTT. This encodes CASRLLWGELFF.